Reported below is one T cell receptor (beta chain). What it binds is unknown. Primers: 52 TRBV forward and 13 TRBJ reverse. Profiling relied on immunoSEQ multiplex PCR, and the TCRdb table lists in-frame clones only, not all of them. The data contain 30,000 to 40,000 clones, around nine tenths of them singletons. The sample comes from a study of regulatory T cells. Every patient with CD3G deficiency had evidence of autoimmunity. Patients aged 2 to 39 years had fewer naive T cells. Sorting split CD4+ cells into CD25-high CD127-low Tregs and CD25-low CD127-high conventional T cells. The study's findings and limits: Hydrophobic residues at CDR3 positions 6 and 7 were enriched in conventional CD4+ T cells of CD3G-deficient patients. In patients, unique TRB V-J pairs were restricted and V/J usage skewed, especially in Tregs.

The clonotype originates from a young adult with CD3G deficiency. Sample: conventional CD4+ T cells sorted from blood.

The CDR3 sequence is CASSLDGNYEQYF. As DNA, the CDR3 is TGCGCCAGCAGCTTGGACGGGAACTACGAGCAGTACTTC. The chain joins TRBV5-1 to TRBJ2-7, with D tentatively TRBD2 (5 bases). The V gene lost 0 bases and the J gene lost 3 bases, with 7 bases spanning the gap. Germline V gives CDR1 SGHRS, CDR2 YFSETQ. The CDR3 is 13 amino acids. Full variable domain (missing parts from reference TRBV5-1 and TRBJ2-7): KAGVTQTPRYLIKTRGQQVTLSCSPISGHRSVSWYQQTPGQGLQFLFEYFSETQRNKGNFPGRFSGRQFSNSRSEMNVSTLELGDSALYLCASSLDGNYEQYFGPGTRLTVT.